These 9 T cell receptor beta chains were all obtained from the same sample, sequenced in a study of blood T cell repertoires in COVID-19. Generated by immunoSEQ multiplex PCR, the TCRdb table keeps only in-frame clones and is missing some. The repertoire consists of approximately 380,000 clones, with roughly 91% occurring once and the leading ten covering more than 1%. Source material: PBMCs or T cells enriched from blood (not recorded which). These receptors were taken from a woman under 30 who had recovered from COVID-19.

The chain employs TRBV4-2 and TRBJ2-6, with D unclear. CDR1 is LGHNA and CDR2 is YNFKEQ in the germline V gene. The CDR3 contains 19 residues. The V gene lost 0 bases and the J gene lost 4 bases, with 19 bases spanning the gap. The CDR3 DNA follows: TGTGCCAGCAGCCAAGATAAGTGGGTCACAACTACCGGGGCCAACGTCCTGACTTTC. As protein: CASSQDKWVTTTGANVLTF.

This clone was seen only once. The genes are TRBV2 and TRBJ1-5, with TRBD1 identical over 7 bases. The ends lost 6 bases at V and 0 bases at J; junction bases unmatched: 5. CDR3 length: 15 amino acids. Germline lookup yields CDR1 SNHLY and CDR2 FYNNEI. The CDR3 region has the DNA TGTGCCAGCAGGGAACAGGGGAGTAGCAATCAGCCCCAGCATTTT. This gives the protein CASREQGSSNQPQHF.

The rearrangement joins TRBV4-1 to TRBJ1-1, with D possibly matching TRBD1 (6 bases). The germline V gene has CDR1 MGHRA and CDR2 YSYEKL. Trimming cost V 5 bases and J 6 bases, with 13 bases left between them. This CDR3 spans 13 amino acids. The CDR3 DNA follows: TGCGCCAGCAGCACGTTTCGACAGGCTGAAGCTTTCTTT. This codes for CASSTFRQAEAFF.

The chain couples TRBV7-2 to TRBJ1-1; the D gene is possibly TRBD1 (5 bases). Germline CDR1 is SGHTA and CDR2 is FQGNSA. V dropped 1 base and J dropped 1 base, with 10 bases sitting between them. The CDR3 has 15 residues. CDR3 nucleotide sequence: TGTGCCAGCAGCTTAGTACCAGGGCGGAACACTGAAGCTTTCTTT. Translation: CASSLVPGRNTEAFF.

The chain links TRBV2 to TRBJ1-3; 7 bases agree with TRBD1. The CDR3 consists of 16 residues. CDR1 SNHLY and CDR2 FYNNEI come from the germline V gene. Trimming at V came to 6 bases and at J to 2 bases, leaving 10 bases not matched to a gene. The DNA for the CDR3 is TGTGCCAGCAGCCTCGGGACAGCGTCAGCTGGAAACACCATATATTTT. Translated, it gives CASSLGTASAGNTIYF.

This clone was observed once. The rearrangement joins TRBV11-2 to TRBJ1-2; tentatively, D is TRBD1 (6 bases). The V gene lost 1 base and the J gene lost 4 bases, with 13 bases spanning the gap. This CDR3 comprises 15 residues. Germline V gene lookup returns CDR1 SGHAT and CDR2 FQNNGV. The DNA for the CDR3 is TGTGCCAGCAGCTTAGTCCAGGGGAACCTCTATGGCTACACCTTC. It translates to CASSLVQGNLYGYTF.

This chain uses TRBV5-1 with TRBJ1-3; TRBD1 is a possible D gene (5 bases). CDR1 is SGHRS and CDR2 is YFSETQ in the germline V gene. Trimming took 4 bases from V and 3 from J, leaving 20 bases between them. This CDR3 is built from 17 residues. DNA for the CDR3: TGCGCCAGCAGCCCCAATGCGGGGGTCGAGTATGGAAACACCATATATTTT. Its protein is CASSPNAGVEYGNTIYF.

V usage is TRBV7-3 and J usage is TRBJ2-2; 8 bases agree with TRBD1. Germline V gene data show CDR1 as SGHTA and CDR2 as FQGTGA. The CDR3 is 16 amino acids. The junction had 3 bases not matched to a gene; V was cut back by 2 bases and J by 1 base. Here the CDR3 DNA reads TGTGCCAGCAGCTTATCGGGACAGGTGAACACCGGGGAGCTGTTTTTT. Protein sequence: CASSLSGQVNTGELFF.

The chain has TRBV19 and TRBJ1-3; D is unresolved. Germline V gene sequence: CDR1 LNHDA, CDR2 SQIVND (reference sequence). The ends were cut back, 1 base at V and 0 bases at J, with 10 bases in the middle. This CDR3 spans 16 amino acids. The CDR3 bases are TGTGCCAGTAGTATAGTTCCGACTATCTCTGGAAACACCATATATTTT. As protein: CASSIVPTISGNTIYF. The whole variable domain, filled in from reference TRBV19 and TRBJ1-3, reads DGGITQSPKYLFRKEGQNVTLSCEQNLNHDAMYWYRQDPGQGLRLIYYSQIVNDFQKGDIAEGYSVSREKKESFPLTVTSAQKNPTAFYLCASSIVPTISGNTIYFGEGSWLTVV.